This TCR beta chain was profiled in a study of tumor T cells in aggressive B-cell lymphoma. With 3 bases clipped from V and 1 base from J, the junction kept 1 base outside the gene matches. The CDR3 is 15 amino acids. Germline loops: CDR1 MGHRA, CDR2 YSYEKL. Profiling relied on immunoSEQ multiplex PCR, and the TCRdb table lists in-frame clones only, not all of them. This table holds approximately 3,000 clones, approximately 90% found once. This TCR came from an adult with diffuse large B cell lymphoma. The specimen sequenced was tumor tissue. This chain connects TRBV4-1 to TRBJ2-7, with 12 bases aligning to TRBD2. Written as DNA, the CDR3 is TGCGCCAGCAGCCATCTAGCGGGAGGGTCCTACGAGCAGTACTTC. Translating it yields CASSHLAGGSYEQYF.